This T cell receptor beta chain emerged from a study of cytomegalovirus exposure and HLA in healthy donors. Study-wide context: Early released data comprised around 80 million unique TCRs from HLA-typed donors. Points from the study as a whole: A missense variant in DCLRE1C was later tied to TCR beta V- and J-gene trimming. CMV serostatus was the sole immune exposure information available.

Although they were nominally healthy when sampled, donors likely had unrecorded immune exposures. Germline values: CDR1 LNHDA, CDR2 SQIVND (reference sequence). Trimming took 7 bases from V and 0 from J, leaving 10 bases between them. There are 14 residues in the CDR3. About this clone itself: Its specificity is unknown.

60 Vbeta and 13 Jbeta primers were used in PCR. The data were produced by immunoSEQ multiplex PCR, yet TCRdb's version contains in-frame clones alone and is incomplete. Counted here are 100,000 to 150,000 clones, 70% to 85% occurring once; the ten biggest clones make up about 2.5%. The rearrangement uses TRBV19 and TRBJ1-3; no firm D call. The sequenced sample consisted of PBMCs. This TCR was recovered from a man in his fifties or sixties in good health and CMV-seronegative. The CDR3 loop reads CASNHRPSGNTIYF. CDR3 sequence (DNA): TGTGCCAGTAATCACAGACCCTCTGGAAACACCATATATTTT.